This note documents a single T cell receptor (beta chain) sequence. This record belongs to a study of glioma-infiltrating T cells after dendritic cell vaccination. Background on the study: Patients received autologous tumor lysate-pulsed dendritic cell vaccination between 2003 and 2012. The vaccine used monocyte-derived dendritic cells pulsed overnight with autologous tumor lysate.

CDR1 is SGHRS, CDR2 YFSETQ, per germline. The CDR3 runs 15 residues. With 2 bases removed from V and 0 bases from J, the gap between germline ends came to 10 bases. The primer mix had 60 V beta and 13 J beta primers. Libraries were prepared by immunoSEQ multiplex PCR; TCRdb keeps only in-frame clonotypes and omits some of them. Altogether 60,000 to 70,000 clones are present, 80% to 85% being singletons, with the ten largest covering around 9.6%. PBMC were collected before vaccination, two weeks after the third vaccination, and at progression. The sequenced sample was blood, obtained before dendritic cell vaccination. The chain joins TRBV5-1 to TRBJ2-3; D uncertain. The source is a human donor with glioblastoma. The CDR3 sequence is CASSFTSPSTDTQYF. CDR3 nucleotide sequence: TGCGCCAGCAGCTTCACTTCCCCTAGCACAGATACGCAGTATTTT.